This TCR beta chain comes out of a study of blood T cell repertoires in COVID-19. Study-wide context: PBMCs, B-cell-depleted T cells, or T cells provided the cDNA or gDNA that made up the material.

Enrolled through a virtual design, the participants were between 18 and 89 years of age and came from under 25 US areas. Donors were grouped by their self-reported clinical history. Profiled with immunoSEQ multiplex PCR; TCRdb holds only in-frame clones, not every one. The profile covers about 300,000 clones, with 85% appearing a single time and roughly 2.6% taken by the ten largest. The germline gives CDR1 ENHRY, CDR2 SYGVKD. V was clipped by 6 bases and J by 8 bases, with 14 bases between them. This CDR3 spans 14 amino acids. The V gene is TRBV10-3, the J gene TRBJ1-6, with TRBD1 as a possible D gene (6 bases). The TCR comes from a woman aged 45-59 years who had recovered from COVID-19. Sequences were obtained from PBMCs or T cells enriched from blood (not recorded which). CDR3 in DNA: TGTGCCATCAGGGTTGACAGGTCGGATTCACCCCTCCACTTT. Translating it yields CAIRVDRSDSPLHF.